This T cell receptor beta chain stems from a study of blood T cell repertoires in COVID-19. In the original processing: Scientists estimated how many nucleated cells there were by amplifying reference gene primers. Here immunoSEQ multiplex PCR was the method, and the copy in TCRdb shows in-frame clones only, minus some. That table gives V, J and clone size, and the DNA gave D and trimming. In the table there are approximately 150,000 clones, roughly 89% of which are singletons. Trimming shortened V by 0 bases and J by 4 bases, and 12 bases separated the two germline ends. Germline CDR1 is GTSNPN and CDR2 is SVGIG (reference sequence). This CDR3 contains 14 residues.

The chain employs TRBV30 and TRBJ2-5, with a weak D call TRBD1 (5 bases). The origin of this receptor is a woman aged 45-59 years with acute or convalescent COVID-19. The specimen was peripheral blood. In nucleotides, the CDR3 is TGTGCCTGGAGTGTCCAGGGTATCCGAGAGACCCAGTACTTC. Translation: CAWSVQGIRETQYF.